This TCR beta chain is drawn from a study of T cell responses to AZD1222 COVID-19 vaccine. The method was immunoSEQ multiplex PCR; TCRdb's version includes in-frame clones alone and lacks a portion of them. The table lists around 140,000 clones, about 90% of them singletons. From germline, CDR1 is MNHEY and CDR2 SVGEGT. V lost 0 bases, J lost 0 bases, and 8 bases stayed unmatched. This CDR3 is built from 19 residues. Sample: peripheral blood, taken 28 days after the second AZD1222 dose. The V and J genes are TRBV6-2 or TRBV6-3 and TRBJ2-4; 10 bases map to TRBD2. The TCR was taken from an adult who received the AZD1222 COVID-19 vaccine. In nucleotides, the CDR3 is TGTGCCAGCAGTTACTCCGGACTAGCGGAACCCCTAGCCAAAAACATTCAGTACTTC. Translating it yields CASSYSGLAEPLAKNIQYF.